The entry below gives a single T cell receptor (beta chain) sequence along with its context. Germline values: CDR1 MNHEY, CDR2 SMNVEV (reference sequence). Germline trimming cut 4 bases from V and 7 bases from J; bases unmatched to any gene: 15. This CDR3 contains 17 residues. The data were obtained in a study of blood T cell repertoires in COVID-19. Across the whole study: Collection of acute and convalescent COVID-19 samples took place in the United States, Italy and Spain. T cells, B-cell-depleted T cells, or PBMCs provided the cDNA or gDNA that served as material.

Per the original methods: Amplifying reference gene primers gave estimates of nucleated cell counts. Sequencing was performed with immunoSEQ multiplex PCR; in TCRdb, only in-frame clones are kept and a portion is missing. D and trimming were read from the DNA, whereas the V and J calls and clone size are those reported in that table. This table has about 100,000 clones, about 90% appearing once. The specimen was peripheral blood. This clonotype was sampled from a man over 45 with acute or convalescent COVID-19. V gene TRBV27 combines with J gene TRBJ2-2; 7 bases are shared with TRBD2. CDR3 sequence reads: CASSWVPGGSDDGELFF. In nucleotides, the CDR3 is TGTGCCAGCAGTTGGGTACCGGGAGGATCCGACGACGGGGAGCTGTTTTTT.